This is a list of T cell receptor beta chains from one sample in a study of blood T cells in healthy people across ages. TCRdb reprocessed the 5' RACE reads with MiXCR, giving one entry per CDR3 protein. The table records over a million distinct CDR3 sequences, 42% of them present only once. The sequencing input was blood. The receptors originated from a young woman in good health. Each CDR3 is given with its conserved first and last residue. The D gene is left open where the match is weak. Clone size is stated in some rows and not others, as once, few, many or a class when expanded.

size: NA
V: TRBV4-1
J: TRBJ1-2
D: NA
DNA: TGCGCCAGCAGCCAAGAGTCGACAGACTACGGGACTTATGGCTACACCTTC
CDR3: CASSQESTDYGTYGYTF

size: NA
V: TRBV11-3
J: TRBJ2-2
D: TRBD1
DNA: TGTGCCAGCAGCCCTATTAGAGGGGGCTTCGACACCGGGGAGCTGTTTTTT
CDR3: CASSPIRGGFDTGELFF

size: NA
V: TRBV5-5
J: TRBJ2-7
D: TRBD2
DNA: TGTGCCAGCAGACCCAGGAGTAGCGGGAGCTCCTACAATGAGCAGTACTTC
CDR3: CASRPRSSGSSYNEQYF

size: few
V: TRBV27
J: TRBJ2-7
D: TRBD1
DNA: TGTGCCAGCAGCCTTAGACAGGGAGAGGGGTCCTACGAGCAGTACTTC
CDR3: CASSLRQGEGSYEQYF

size: NA
V: TRBV12-3/TRBV12-4
J: TRBJ2-7
D: TRBD1
DNA: TGTGCCAGCAGCCTCCCAGGGGGCGACGAGCAGTACTTC
CDR3: CASSLPGGDEQYF

size: NA
V: TRBV27
J: TRBJ1-5
D: NA
DNA: TGTGCCAGCAGTCCGACCTCAGGGGTTCTGGGCCAGCCCCAGCATTTT
CDR3: CASSPTSGVLGQPQHF

size: NA
V: TRBV20-1
J: TRBJ2-7
D: NA
DNA: TGCAGTGCTCAAAGGGGCTCCTACGAGCAGTACTTC
CDR3: CSAQRGSYEQYF

size: few
V: TRBV5-1
J: TRBJ2-5
D: TRBD1
DNA: TGCGCCAGCAGCTTGGGACAGGGGGCCTCAGAGACCCAGTACTTC
CDR3: CASSLGQGASETQYF

size: NA
V: TRBV12-3/TRBV12-4
J: TRBJ1-2
D: NA
DNA: TGTGCCAGCAGTTCTTTTGTCGGCTACACCTTC
CDR3: CASSSFVGYTF

size: NA
V: TRBV20-1
J: TRBJ1-4
D: NA
DNA: TGCAGTGCTAACCCTAAATCTCGGGGGTCGACTAATGAAAAACTGTTTTTT
CDR3: CSANPKSRGSTNEKLFF

size: NA
V: TRBV7-2
J: TRBJ2-1
D: TRBD2
DNA: TGTGCCAGCAACTCCCAACGGCTAGCGGACAATGAGCAGTTCTTC
CDR3: CASNSQRLADNEQFF

size: NA
V: TRBV10-2
J: TRBJ1-1
D: NA
DNA: TGCGCCAGCAGTGACTGGACTCCGGGCATCGCTGAAGCTTTCTTT
CDR3: CASSDWTPGIAEAFF

size: NA
V: TRBV4-1
J: TRBJ1-5
D: NA
DNA: TGCGCCAGCAGCCAAGAGGTTTCGTTAGGTTCTCGGCCGCATTTT
CDR3: CASSQEVSLGSRPHF

size: many
V: TRBV6-1
J: TRBJ2-5
D: NA
DNA: TGTGCCAGCAGTGAACGGGCAGAGACCCAGTACTTC
CDR3: CASSERAETQYF

size: NA
V: TRBV18
J: TRBJ1-1
D: TRBD1
DNA: TGTGCCAGCTCACCACCGACAGGGTGGACTGAAGCTTTCTTT
CDR3: CASSPPTGWTEAFF

size: NA
V: TRBV10-2
J: TRBJ2-4
D: NA
DNA: TGCGCCAGCAGAGACGGACATGAGATAGCCAAAAACATTCAGTACTTC
CDR3: CASRDGHEIAKNIQYF

size: NA
V: TRBV5-1
J: TRBJ2-7
D: NA
DNA: TGCGCCAGCAGCACCGAATACTACGAGCAGTACTTC
CDR3: CASSTEYYEQYF